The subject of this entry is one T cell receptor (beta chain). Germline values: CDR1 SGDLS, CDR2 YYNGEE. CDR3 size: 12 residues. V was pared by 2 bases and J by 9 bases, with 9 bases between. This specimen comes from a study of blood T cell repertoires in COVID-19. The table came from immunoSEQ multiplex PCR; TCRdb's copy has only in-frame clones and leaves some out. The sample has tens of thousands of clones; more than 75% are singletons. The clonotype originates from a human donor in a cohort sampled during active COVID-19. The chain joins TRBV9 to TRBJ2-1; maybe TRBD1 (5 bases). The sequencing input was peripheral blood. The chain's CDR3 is CASSVIGVEQFF. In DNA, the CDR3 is TGTGCCAGCAGCGTGATAGGGGTTGAGCAGTTCTTC.